Sequencing of this TCR beta chain was carried out in a study of identical twins (dated by TCRdb to 2015 to 2016). Background on the whole study: To test whether fetal clonotypes persist, the study used deep sequencing on TCR alpha and beta repertoires from monozygotic twins, unrelated adults of various ages, and cord blood. To rule out contamination, replicate twin experiments were performed at different times with different library preparation protocols. The full study reports these points: Out-of-frame TCR alpha sharing in monozygotic twins was systematically underestimated by recombination models, whereas sharing between unrelated individuals was in agreement with the recombination models. Fewer insertions were carried by abundant cord blood beta clonotypes; a weaker similar trend was observed in young adult naive repertoires, while no such trend was observed in memory repertoires. Zero-insertion analyses could be partly confounded by invariant T cells such as MAIT and iNKT, though diverse VJ usage argued against such confounding for most clonotypes. Compared with coincidental sharing between unrelated individuals, an excess of low generation-probability sequences was observed among out-of-frame TCR alpha sequences shared between twins. Because the same donors could not be followed over many years, conclusions were based on cross-sectional statistical analysis. A weaker excess of twin sharing was found in beta out-of-frame sequences because the signal-to-noise ratio was lowered by fewer shared sequences.

Library construction relied on 5' RACE. TCRdb shows the sequencer as Illumina HiSeq 2000. A universal primer binding site was introduced by template switching, and a unique molecular identifier was present in the final cDNA, enabling accurate counting of TCR cDNA molecules. Specific primers in the conserved constant-segment region were used to synthesize first-strand cDNA for TCR alpha and beta chains. To control for contamination, every cDNA library was double barcoded, receiving both a SMART-Mk sample barcode and Illumina barcodes. TruSeq adapter sequences, together with Illumina sample barcodes, were added in two successive PCR steps. TCR alpha and beta cDNA libraries were sequenced on the Illumina HiSeq platform with custom primers. The authors' analysis ran thus. MiGEC was used to process raw reads and extract unique molecular identifiers, and MiXCR was used to find CDR3 positions. For each individual, recombination models were inferred using an EM algorithm with the repgenHMM and IGoR tools. The analysis of shared clonotypes was done with the tcR package in R, with sharing normalized by the product of cloneset sizes. To study raw recombination free of thymic and clonal selection effects, out-of-frame nonproductive sequences were analyzed. In TCRdb, the public reads were trimmed at Q25 with fastp and aligned with MiXCR, with productive beta chains retained. Every distinct CDR3 protein forms one entry, paired with its most common genes and DNA. TCRdb, not the original authors, processed these V and J calls. The sample table records about 330,000 distinct CDR3 sequences; about 12% of these occur just once. Clones ranked in the top ten supply more than 6% of the sample.

This clonotype has only a few counts. The antigen it binds to is not known. No per-base quality is available; no much larger clone lies one base away. Every donor in the study was a healthy Caucasian. Three pairs of female monozygotic twins, all aged 18 to 29 years, made up the twin cohort. CD4+ and CD8+ T cell populations were isolated with positive isolation kits from Invitrogen. From a lookup of the germline V gene (reference sequence), CDR1 and CDR2 are SEHNR and FQNEAQ. The V and J ends are trimmed by 5 bases and 4 bases, leaving 17 bases between them. Counted from cysteine to phenylalanine, this CDR3 has 15 amino acids. Of all the DNA, just the CDR3 is kept, 45 bases in frame from base 1. The same specimen was also included in a second study, on yellow fever vaccine responses in identical twins. From that second study: According to the authors, in identical twins the way T cells responded to vaccination appeared partly convergent and partly personalized. Focusing on identical twins, the study followed the T cell clones that responded to the vaccine, and did so with precision.

The receptor comes from a woman aged 18-29 years in good health. Here the chain combines TRBV7-9 and TRBJ2-5; the D gene is not confidently resolved. Sequencing was performed on CD8+ T cells sorted from blood. The CDR3 region: CASSPAPDIPETQYF. The DNA sequence is as follows: TGTGCCAGCAGCCCCGCCCCGGATATCCCAGAGACCCAGTACTTC.